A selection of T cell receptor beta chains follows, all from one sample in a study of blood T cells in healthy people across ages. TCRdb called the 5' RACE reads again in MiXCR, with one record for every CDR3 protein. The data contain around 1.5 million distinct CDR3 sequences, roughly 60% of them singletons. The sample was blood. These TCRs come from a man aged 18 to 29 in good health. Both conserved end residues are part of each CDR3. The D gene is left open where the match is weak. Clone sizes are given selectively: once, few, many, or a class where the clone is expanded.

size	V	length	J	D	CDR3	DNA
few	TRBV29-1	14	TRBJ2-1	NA	CSVEGQKWYNEQFF	TGCAGCGTTGAAGGTCAGAAGTGGTACAATGAGCAGTTCTTC
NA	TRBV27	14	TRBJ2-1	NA	CASSLHHDNNEQFF	TGTGCCAGCAGTTTACACCATGACAACAATGAGCAGTTCTTC
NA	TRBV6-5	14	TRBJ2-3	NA	CASNPAASTDTQYF	TGTGCCAGCAACCCCGCGGCTTCCACAGATACGCAGTATTTT
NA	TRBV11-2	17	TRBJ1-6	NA	CASSLSTHGSYNSPLHF	TGTGCCAGCAGCTTATCGACCCATGGCTCCTATAATTCACCCCTCCACTTT
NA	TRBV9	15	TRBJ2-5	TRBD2	CASSGSGRVYNEQYF	TGTGCCAGCAGCGGTAGCGGGAGGGTCTACAATGAGCAGTACTTC
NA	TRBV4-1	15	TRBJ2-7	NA	CASSQRDSQLYEQYF	TGCGCCAGCAGCCAGCGGGACTCCCAGTTATACGAGCAGTACTTC
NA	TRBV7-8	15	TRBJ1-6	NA	CASRDRVGEHSPLHF	TGTGCCAGCAGAGATAGAGTAGGGGAGCATTCACCCCTCCACTTT
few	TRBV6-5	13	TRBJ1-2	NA	CASKLDRLYGYTF	TGTGCCAGCAAGCTCGACAGGCTCTATGGCTACACCTTC
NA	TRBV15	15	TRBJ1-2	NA	CATSRDDRRNYGYTF	TGTGCCACCAGCAGAGACGACAGGAGGAACTATGGCTACACCTTC
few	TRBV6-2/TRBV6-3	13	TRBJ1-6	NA	CASSYGWGSPLHF	TGTGCCAGCAGTTACGGGTGGGGTTCACCCCTCCACTTT
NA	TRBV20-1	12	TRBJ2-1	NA	CSTGESYNEQFF	TGCAGTACGGGAGAGTCCTACAATGAGCAGTTCTTC
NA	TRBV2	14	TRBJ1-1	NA	CASGNRGPFSGAFF	TGTGCCAGCGGAAACCGGGGCCCCTTTTCCGGAGCTTTCTTT
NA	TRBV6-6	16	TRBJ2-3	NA	CASSYSAGRPIDTQYF	TGTGCCAGCAGTTACTCGGCGGGACGGCCTATTGATACGCAGTATTTT